This TCR beta chain was obtained from a study of T cell repertoires in cytomegalovirus infection. Whole-study context: CMV infection and matching HLA type were both indicated by public TCR beta signatures.

This clonotype was picked up a small number of times. No antigen is known for it. Broader study findings: The study found HLA-C-restricted CMV-specific TCR beta clonotypes dominating the ex vivo response. Frequencies of public TCR beta families were cumulated, and this identified carriers of CMV plus the relevant HLA.

TCRdb called the reads again in MiXCR, with one record for every CDR3 protein. The sample has about 310,000 distinct CDR3 sequences, 15% to 20% seen once; the top ten hold about 12%. The germline gives CDR1 SNHLY, CDR2 FYNNEI. V trimming: 6 bases; J trimming: 4 bases; junction bases outside the gene matches: 6. The CDR3 sequence is 14 residues long. The V and J genes are TRBV2 and TRBJ1-5; TRBD1 matches at 7 bases. The TCR was taken from a human donor in good health (CMV status not recorded). Some clones in this sample may be carry-over from other donors' samples. The sequencing sample was made of PBMCs. CDR3 DNA: TGTGCCAGCAGCCAAGGGACAGAAAATCAGCCCCAGCATTTT. Amino acids: CASSQGTENQPQHF.